The clone carrying this T cell receptor beta chain was counted many times. No antigen is known for it. This record comes from a study of blood T cells in healthy people across ages. Study-level points and caveats: Per million T cells, TCR beta diversity dropped about linearly as age rose.

The germline V gene has CDR1 SGHTA and CDR2 FQGNSA. CDR3 length: 13 amino acids. V gave up 11 bases and J gave up 5 bases; unmatched junction bases: 6. A J-beta primer mix and a sample-barcoded 5' primer were used in a second PCR of about 7 to 12 cycles. TCRdb reprocessed the 5' RACE reads with MiXCR, giving one entry per CDR3 protein. The sample includes about 1 million distinct CDR3 sequences, less than 50% of them seen just once. This receptor was obtained from a woman between 55 and 75 years old in good health. Input material: blood. The chain uses TRBV7-2 and TRBJ2-7; 13 bases line up with TRBD2. This CDR3 reads CACRTSGRDEQYF. In nucleotides, the CDR3 is TGTGCCTGCCGGACTAGCGGGAGAGACGAGCAGTACTTC.